The 21 T cell receptor beta chains presented below share a single source sample, sequenced in a study of blood T cell repertoires in COVID-19. The data were produced by immunoSEQ multiplex PCR, yet TCRdb's version contains in-frame clones alone and is incomplete. The repertoire holds 200,000 to 250,000 clones, with 80% to 90% as singletons. The specimen sequenced was peripheral blood. The receptors come from a woman in her fifties or sixties with acute or convalescent COVID-19.

The chain has TRBV5-1 and TRBJ2-1; 11 bases fit TRBD2. The germline gives CDR1 SGHRS, CDR2 YFSETQ. The length of the CDR3 is 18 residues. The trim removed 0 bases at V and 0 bases at J, leaving 5 bases unmatched. The CDR3, as DNA: TGCGCCAGCAGCTTGGGTGGGACTAGCGGCCTCTCCTACAATGAGCAGTTCTTC. Protein: CASSLGGTSGLSYNEQFF.

The gene calls are TRBV19 and TRBJ2-1, with TRBD1 as a possible D gene (6 bases). The V end was cut by 1 base, the J end by 5 bases, with 12 bases between. The length of the CDR3 is 15 residues. Germline assignment: CDR1 LNHDA and CDR2 SQIVND (reference sequence). The CDR3 DNA follows: TGTGCCAGTAGTATAGTTGCAGGGGCCAACAATGAGCAGTTCTTC. Translation: CASSIVAGANNEQFF.

This clone was detected once. The chain recombines TRBV12-3 or TRBV12-4 with TRBJ2-5; 7 bases are shared with TRBD2. This CDR3 region has 13 residues. V lost 6 bases to trimming and J lost 11 bases; unmatched junction nucleotides: 12. CDR3 sequence: CASSRPGLQSQYF. The CDR3 nucleotides are TGTGCCAGCAGCCGACCGGGACTACAGTCACAGTACTTC.

This clone showed up just once. The chain has TRBV10-3 and TRBJ1-5; TRBD1 might be the D (5 bases). The CDR3 has 14 amino acids. Trimming shortened V by 5 bases and J by 5 bases, and 13 bases separated the two germline ends. Germline lookup yields CDR1 ENHRY and CDR2 SYGVKD. DNA of the CDR3: TGTGCCATCAGTCCCGACAGAAACTATCAGCCCCAGCATTTT. Protein: CAISPDRNYQPQHF.

This clone was recorded a few times. This chain uses TRBV7-3 with TRBJ1-2, with no clear D. The CDR3 has 14 amino acids. The germline V gene encodes CDR1 SGHTA and CDR2 FQGTGA. Trimming left V 5 bases short and J 3 bases short, with 13 bases between. The CDR3 loop is CASSKDPGDYGYTF. In nucleotides, the CDR3 is TGTGCCAGCAGCAAGGACCCCGGGGACTATGGCTACACCTTC.

The genes are TRBV21-1 and TRBJ2-5; no DNA check was done on the table's D call, TRBD2. TRBV21-1 is classified as a pseudogene. CDR3 length: 17 residues. The CDR3 coding sequence is TGTGCCAGCAGCAAAGGCCGTGGCAGGGAGGTCCAAGAGACCCAGTACTTC. It codes for CASSKGRGREVQETQYF.

The chain couples TRBV18 to TRBJ2-7; 7 bases match TRBD1. Germline V CDR1 and CDR2: KGHSH, LQKENI. The CDR3 has 14 residues. Germline trimming cut 4 bases from V and 3 bases from J; bases unmatched to any gene: 6. The CDR3 reads CASSLRQGVYEQYF. The CDR3 nucleotides read TGTGCCAGCTCACTTAGACAGGGCGTCTACGAGCAGTACTTC. Together with reference TRBV18 and TRBJ2-7, the CDR3 gives the full variable domain: NAGVMQNPRHLVRRRGQEARLRCSPMKGHSHVYWYRQLPEEGLKFMVYLQKENIIDESGMPKERFSAEFPKEGPSILRIQQVVRGDSAAYFCASSLRQGVYEQYFGPGTRLTVT.

V usage is TRBV12-3 or TRBV12-4 and J usage is TRBJ1-6, with D hard to call. The CDR3 covers 12 residues. V lost 4 bases, J lost 5 bases, and 3 bases lay in between. CDR3 in DNA: TGTGCCAGCAGTTCCGATAATTCACCCCTCCACTTT. It encodes CASSSDNSPLHF.

V gene TRBV15 combines with J gene TRBJ1-5, with TRBD1 matching over 8 bases. The V segment lost 0 bases and the J segment 6 bases; nucleotides outside the gene matches: 4. Per germline, CDR1 LNHNV and CDR2 YYDKDF (reference sequence). CDR3 length: 15 amino acids. As DNA, the CDR3 is TGTGCCACCAGCAGAGATCAGGGGGCCGGTCAGCCCCAGCATTTT. Protein sequence: CATSRDQGAGQPQHF.

This rearrangement joins TRBV25-1 to TRBJ1-2; D is unclear. CDR3 length: 12 residues. Trimming pared 3 bases from V and 2 bases from J, leaving 4 bases between. From germline, CDR1 is MGHDK and CDR2 SYGVNS. CDR3 region: CASSDRNYGYTF. The CDR3, as DNA: TGTGCCAGCAGTGACAGGAACTATGGCTACACCTTC.

The chain combines TRBV5-1 with TRBJ2-1; no clear D. Germline V gene lookup returns CDR1 SGHRS and CDR2 YFSETQ. The CDR3 spans 16 residues. V lost 1 base to trimming and J lost 1 base, with 12 bases between them. This CDR3 reads CASSLNAAASYNEQFF. For the CDR3, the DNA is TGCGCCAGCAGCTTGAACGCGGCAGCTTCCTACAATGAGCAGTTCTTC.

The sample holds one count of this clone. V usage is TRBV6-2 or TRBV6-3 and J usage is TRBJ2-2; the match to TRBD1 covers 9 bases. The CDR3 loop spans 15 amino acids. The germline V gene has CDR1 MNHEY and CDR2 SVGEGT. J was trimmed by 5 bases and V by 4 bases; bases with no gene match: 5. In DNA form, the CDR3 reads TGTGCCAGCAGTTTTCGGGACAGGGTTACCGGGGAGCTGTTTTTT. This gives the protein CASSFRDRVTGELFF.

This clone was seen only once. This sequence joins TRBV15 and TRBJ2-7, with D tentatively TRBD2 (5 bases). Trimming removed 0 bases at V and 1 base at J, with 7 bases between. Germline V CDR1 and CDR2: LNHNV, YYDKDF (reference sequence). The CDR3 sequence is 14 residues long. In DNA, the CDR3 is TGTGCCACCAGCAGAGATGGGGAGTCCTACGAGCAGTACTTC. The encoded protein is CATSRDGESYEQYF.

CDR3 DNA sequence: TGTGCCAGCAAAGGGGCTGGAAAACTGTTTTTT. Its translation: CASKGAGKLFF. The chain recombines TRBV12-3 or TRBV12-4 with TRBJ1-4; a possible D gene is TRBD1 (5 bases). V lost 7 bases, J lost 10 bases, and 10 bases lay in between. CDR3 length equals 11 residues.

This chain connects TRBV30 to TRBJ1-1; D possibly corresponds to TRBD1 (6 bases). Germline CDR1 reads GTSNPN; CDR2 reads SVGIG (reference sequence). Trimming pared 2 bases from V and 1 base from J, leaving 8 bases between. The CDR3 is 13 amino acids. The CDR3 loop reads CAWSQGPNTEAFF. The DNA for the CDR3 is TGTGCCTGGAGTCAGGGGCCGAACACTGAAGCTTTCTTT.

The CDR3 region is CASRASGTHLNEQFF. The CDR3 nucleotides are TGTGCCAGCAGGGCTTCCGGGACACACCTCAATGAGCAGTTCTTC. The rearrangement joins TRBV6-5 to TRBJ2-1; tentatively, D is TRBD1 (6 bases). Germline assignment: CDR1 MNHEY and CDR2 SVGAGI. This CDR3 is built from 15 residues. Between the trimmed V and J ends, which lost 6 bases and 6 bases, there was a span of 18 bases.

V gene TRBV6-2 or TRBV6-3 combines with J gene TRBJ2-7; 9 positions match TRBD2. Trimming took 3 bases from V and 6 from J; bases not matched to a gene: 6. CDR1 MNHEY and CDR2 SVGEGT come from the germline V gene. There are 14 residues in the CDR3. The CDR3 sequence is CASSYSGLASEQYF. The CDR3 region has the DNA TGTGCCAGCAGTTATTCCGGACTAGCGTCCGAGCAGTACTTC.

The chain has TRBV9 and TRBJ2-5, with TRBD1 matching 7 bases. CDR1 and CDR2 (germline): SGDLS, YYNGEE. The CDR3 has 14 amino acids. After removal of 3 bases from V and 3 bases from J, the junction contained 5 bases not matched to a gene. The CDR3 nucleotides read TGTGCCAGCAGCGCACAGACAGGGAAAGAGACCCAGTACTTC. It encodes CASSAQTGKETQYF.

The rearrangement uses TRBV6-5 and TRBJ2-1; 12 bases are shared with TRBD2. CDR3 length: 16 amino acids. Germline lookup yields CDR1 MNHEY and CDR2 SVGAGI. V shed 4 bases, J shed 3 bases, and the junction held 4 bases outside the gene matches. The CDR3 DNA follows: TGTGCCAGCAGTTCCGCTAGCGGGAGGGTCTACAATGAGCAGTTCTTC. Amino acid sequence: CASSSASGRVYNEQFF.

This chain connects TRBV5-1 to TRBJ2-1, with TRBD1 identical over 11 bases. CDR1 and CDR2 (germline): SGHRS, YFSETQ. The ends lost 2 bases at V and 10 bases at J; junction bases unmatched: 8. There are 15 residues in the CDR3. CDR3 sequence: CASSFSGTGGWEQFF. As DNA, the CDR3 is TGCGCCAGCAGCTTTTCCGGGACAGGGGGTTGGGAGCAGTTCTTC.

This sequence joins TRBV6-5 and TRBJ1-4; TRBD1 matches 7 bases. The germline V gene has CDR1 MNHEY and CDR2 SVGAGI. The CDR3 is 14 residues long. Germline trimming cut 10 bases from V and 0 bases from J; bases unmatched to any gene: 5. CDR3 loop: CATDRVATNEKLFF. DNA for the CDR3: TGTGCCACAGACAGGGTAGCAACTAATGAAAAACTGTTTTTT.